Presented here are 17 T cell receptor beta chains from one specimen sequenced in a study of shared clonotypes between healthy human individuals. The protocol was immunoSEQ multiplex PCR, while the TCRdb copy is restricted to in-frame clones and leaves out a portion. Of 2 million to 2.5 million clones detected, around 92% appear once; the ten largest clones hold 0.37%. Sequencing was carried out using naive CD4+ T cells from PBMCs. Subset here: CD45RA+ positively selected. The receptor source for this set is a man between 18 and 29 years old in good health. Some clones in this sample may be carry-over from other donors' samples.

The chain carries TRBV18 and TRBJ2-3; 7 bases align to TRBD2. The CDR3 consists of 15 residues. The germline gives CDR1 KGHSH, CDR2 LQKENI. The V gene end was trimmed by 2 bases and the J gene end by 2 bases; junction bases not matched to a gene: 4. CDR3 amino acids: CASSPERGFTDTQYF. The CDR3 bases are TGTGCCAGCTCACCAGAGCGGGGATTCACAGATACGCAGTATTTT.

The chain recombines TRBV4-1 with TRBJ2-7, with 10 bases fitting TRBD2. V dropped 2 bases and J dropped 3; count of bases not matched to a gene: 7. Germline loops: CDR1 MGHRA, CDR2 YSYEKL. This CDR3 comprises 16 residues. DNA of the CDR3: TGCGCCAGCAGCCAACTAATAGCGGGAGGAGGCTACGAGCAGTACTTC. Encoded protein: CASSQLIAGGGYEQYF.

Turning to this clone: Other DNA sequences in this specimen translate into the identical CDR3. This chain joins TRBV28 and TRBJ2-7, with TRBD1 identical over 9 bases. The CDR3 has 15 residues. The germline V gene encodes CDR1 MDHEN and CDR2 SYDVKM. V shed 4 bases and J 2 bases; nucleotides not matched to a gene: 6. CDR3 nucleotides: TGTGCCAGCAGTTCCCCGGGACAGGGTCCCTACGAGCAGTACTTC. Protein product: CASSSPGQGPYEQYF.

The sample holds one count of this clone. The chain carries TRBV7-2 and TRBJ2-7, with 10 bases fitting TRBD2. CDR3 length: 16 residues. The junction had 7 bases not matched to a gene; V was cut back by 0 bases and J by 5 bases. Per the germline V gene, CDR1 is SGHTA and CDR2 is FQGNSA. The CDR3 is CASSLALLAGEHEQYF. As DNA, the CDR3 is TGTGCCAGCAGCTTAGCGTTGCTAGCGGGAGAGCACGAGCAGTACTTC.

The chain carries TRBV11-3 and TRBJ2-2, with 9 bases lining up with TRBD1. This CDR3 is 15 amino acids long. Losses at the gene ends were 1 base for V and 6 bases for J; bases not matched to a gene: 3. CDR1 is SGHNT and CDR2 is YENEEA in the germline V gene. CDR3 amino acids: CASSLVGTGPGELFF. In nucleotides, the CDR3 is TGTGCCAGCAGCTTAGTTGGGACAGGGCCCGGGGAGCTGTTTTTT.

The chain joins TRBV30 to TRBJ1-1; D call uncertain. The germline V gene encodes CDR1 GTSNPN and CDR2 SVGIG (reference sequence). This CDR3 spans 12 amino acids. Trimming cost V 1 base and J 7 bases, with 10 bases left between them. The CDR3 sequence: CAWSDAPLEAFF. The CDR3 coding sequence is TGTGCCTGGAGTGATGCTCCCCTTGAAGCTTTCTTT.

This clone was seen only once. J is TRBJ2-1 and V is TRBV7-9; D might be TRBD1 (6 bases). The CDR3 is 11 residues long. Trimming stripped 3 bases from V and 15 bases from J, with 12 bases between. The germline V gene encodes CDR1 SEHNR and CDR2 FQNEAQ (reference sequence). The CDR3 DNA sequence: TGTGCCAGCAGCTTGTGGGGGCCCCGGTTCTTC. Residues: CASSLWGPRFF.

This clone was seen only once. The chain has TRBV6-6 and TRBJ2-7; 7 bases agree with TRBD1. After removal of 4 bases from V and 6 bases from J, the junction contained 12 bases not matched to a gene. The length of the CDR3 is 15 residues. Germline CDR1 MNHNY, CDR2 SVGAGI (reference sequence). In DNA, the CDR3 is TGTGCCAGCAGTTTTCTTGGACAGGCACAAGGCGAGCAGTACTTC. The encoded protein is CASSFLGQAQGEQYF.

The CDR3 here is CASSPSASGANNEQFF. CDR3 coding DNA: TGCGCCAGCAGCCCCTCCGCTAGCGGGGCCAACAATGAGCAGTTCTTC. The gene calls are TRBV4-3 and TRBJ2-1; TRBD2 agrees at 9 bases. CDR3 length equals 16 residues. Germline CDR1 and CDR2: LGHNA and YSLEER. The ends lost 4 bases at V and 5 bases at J; junction bases unmatched: 9.

The rearrangement joins TRBV27 to TRBJ2-3, with 8 bases aligning to TRBD2. The V gene end was trimmed by 6 bases and the J gene end by 8 bases; junction bases not matched to a gene: 13. CDR3 length equals 15 residues. Germline lookup yields CDR1 MNHEY and CDR2 SMNVEV (reference sequence). CDR3 coding DNA: TGTGCCAGCAGACCCCAAGGGATTCGGGGGGGTACGCAGTATTTT. This encodes CASRPQGIRGGTQYF.

The chain links TRBV18 to TRBJ1-1; 7 bases map to TRBD1. The junction had 9 bases not matched to a gene; V was cut back by 5 bases and J by 3 bases. The CDR3 consists of 15 residues. CDR1 KGHSH and CDR2 LQKENI come from the germline V gene. The CDR3 bases are TGTGCCAGCTCAAGGGACAGCCCCATGGACACTGAAGCTTTCTTT. Its translation is CASSRDSPMDTEAFF.

The chain uses TRBV6-1 and TRBJ2-1; 12 bases agree with TRBD1. The ends lost 4 bases at V and 7 bases at J; junction bases unmatched: 5. The CDR3 covers 15 residues. From germline, CDR1 is MNHNS and CDR2 SASEGT. CDR3 loop: CASSAGTGGENEQFF. DNA for the CDR3: TGTGCCAGCAGTGCAGGGACAGGGGGCGAAAATGAGCAGTTCTTC.

The chain joins TRBV5-1 to TRBJ1-4; D is perhaps TRBD1 (6 bases). Germline V lookup: CDR1 SGHRS, CDR2 YFSETQ. The CDR3 consists of 15 residues. V dropped 4 bases and J dropped 8 bases, with 18 bases sitting between them. CDR3 nucleotides: TGCGCCAGCAGCCCTAGGGGGGGCATTCCGGAAAAACTGTTTTTT. Protein: CASSPRGGIPEKLFF.

The chain links TRBV7-9 to TRBJ2-3; 12 bases fit TRBD2. Losses at the gene ends were 4 bases for V and 0 bases for J; bases not matched to a gene: 2. Germline-derived CDR1 and CDR2 are SEHNR and FQNEAQ (reference sequence). CDR3 length: 16 amino acids. The CDR3 sequence: CASSWGTSGSTDTQYF. DNA of the CDR3: TGTGCCAGCAGCTGGGGGACTAGCGGGAGCACAGATACGCAGTATTTT.

About this clone itself: This sample includes further DNA sequences coding for the same CDR3. The chain recombines TRBV5-4 with TRBJ1-1, with D possibly matching TRBD1 (6 bases). V gave up 0 bases and J gave up 0 bases, with 9 bases separating them. The CDR3 contains 15 residues. Looked up from germline, CDR1 is SGHNT and CDR2 is YYREEE (reference sequence). As DNA, the CDR3 is TGTGCCAGCAGCTTGGGGGGGCCCATGAACACTGAAGCTTTCTTT. Protein sequence: CASSLGGPMNTEAFF. The complete variable domain, with remaining parts taken from reference TRBV5-4 and TRBJ1-1, reads ETGVTQSPTHLIKTRGQQVTLRCSSQSGHNTVSWYQQALGQGPQFIFQYYREEENGRGNFPPRFSGLQFPNYSSELNVNALELDDSALYLCASSLGGPMNTEAFFGQGTRLTVV.

Only one count was recorded for this clone. Other DNA sequences of this sample code for an identical CDR3. The chain recombines TRBV18 with TRBJ2-7, with 9 positions matching TRBD1. J lost 1 base, V lost 2 bases, and 3 bases had no gene match. Germline lookup yields CDR1 KGHSH and CDR2 LQKENI. This CDR3 contains 15 residues. CDR3 protein: CASSPRQGGSYEQYF. The CDR3 bases are TGTGCCAGCTCACCAAGACAGGGGGGGTCCTACGAGCAGTACTTC.

The rearrangement joins TRBV5-1 to TRBJ2-1; D is unresolved. Between the trimmed V and J ends, which lost 4 bases and 6 bases, there was a span of 11 bases. Germline lookup yields CDR1 SGHRS and CDR2 YFSETQ. CDR3 length: 13 residues. The CDR3 spells CASSPDLTNEQFF. CDR3 bases: TGCGCCAGCAGCCCGGATCTGACCAATGAGCAGTTCTTC.